This TCR beta chain was recovered during a study of identical twins. The V segment lost 4 bases and the J segment 11 bases; nucleotides outside the gene matches: 12. The CDR3 is made up of 13 amino acids. Germline V CDR1 and CDR2: SQVTM, ANQGSEA. Whole-study results and caveats: A lower insertion count was a feature of abundant cord blood beta clonotypes, with no such feature in memory repertoires. Some out-of-frame alpha sequences were shared by twins, and these showed excess low generation probability. The models systematically underestimated how much out-of-frame TCR alpha was shared in monozygotic twins. Analyses of zero insertions could be partly confounded by invariant MAIT and iNKT cells.

TCRdb recomputed calls from the 5' RACE reads with MiXCR, one row per CDR3 protein. The top ten clones hold about 0.3% of a sample with 1.5 million to 2 million distinct CDR3 sequences, less than 35% of them seen once. As concerns this clonotype: Its target is not known.

V and J are TRBV29-1 and TRBJ2-5, with TRBD1 identical over 8 bases. This TCR was recovered from a newborn girl in good health. Sequencing was done on a sample of cord blood. The DNA for the CDR3 is TGCAGCGTTGCAACAGGGGGTAACCATGAGCAGTACTTC. It is translated as CSVATGGNHEQYF.